The 30 T cell receptor beta chains given below trace back to one sample, sequenced in a study of blood T cell repertoires in COVID-19. Profiled with immunoSEQ multiplex PCR; TCRdb holds only in-frame clones, not every one. The sample includes roughly 150,000 clones, roughly 88% seen only once; the top ten take approximately 9.7%. Sequencing was performed on peripheral blood. The receptors come from a woman in her fifties or sixties with acute or convalescent COVID-19.

The DNA for the CDR3 is TGTGCCAGCAGCTTGGGGGGGACTAGTGGAGAAAAACTGTTTTTT. Encoded protein: CASSLGGTSGEKLFF. The rearrangement uses TRBV5-5 and TRBJ1-4, with D perhaps TRBD1 (5 bases). V gave up 0 bases and J gave up 8 bases, with 14 bases separating them. Germline CDR1 reads SGHKS; CDR2 reads YYEKEE (reference sequence). CDR3 size: 15 residues.

The chain couples TRBV2 to TRBJ2-5, with TRBD2 matching 9 bases. This CDR3 has 16 amino acids. Trimming cost V 4 bases and J 4 bases; bases outside gene matches: 10. Germline V CDR1 and CDR2: SNHLY, FYNNEI. The DNA for the CDR3 is TGTGCCAGCAGTGCCCCTGCAGCGGGAGGAGGAGAGACCCAGTACTTC. Protein sequence: CASSAPAAGGGETQYF.

This chain links TRBV6-4 with TRBJ2-1, with TRBD2 matching over 10 bases. Germline V CDR1 and CDR2: MRHNA, SNTAGT. This CDR3 region has 17 residues. Unmatched junction bases numbered 8, after V lost 2 bases and J lost 4 bases. Here the CDR3 DNA reads TGTGCCAGCAGTGACCGAGTCGGACTAGCGGATTACAATGAGCAGTTCTTC. It encodes CASSDRVGLADYNEQFF.

This chain connects TRBV30 to TRBJ1-1; no firm D call. Germline CDR1 GTSNPN, CDR2 SVGIG (reference sequence). This CDR3 region has 15 residues. Deletions cut 3 bases from V and 6 bases from J, with 20 bases between. CDR3 loop: CAWSGTRAFIAEAFF. For the CDR3, the DNA is TGTGCCTGGAGCGGCACTAGGGCGTTTATAGCTGAAGCTTTCTTT.

The chain combines TRBV6-6 with TRBJ2-7; D gene ambiguous. V shed 4 bases and J shed 6 bases, with 22 bases lying between them. Germline V gene lookup returns CDR1 MNHNY and CDR2 SVGAGI (reference sequence). The CDR3 consists of 16 residues. The CDR3, as DNA: TGTGCCAGCAGTTTCGAACCAGGATCCAACCGCCTCGAGCAGTACTTC. This encodes CASSFEPGSNRLEQYF.

The CDR3 nucleotides read TGCGCCAGCAGCCAAGATCTTTCGGTTTACCACTCTGGGGCCAACGTCCTGACTTTC. Amino acid sequence: CASSQDLSVYHSGANVLTF. V and J are TRBV4-3 and TRBJ2-6; no firm D call. This CDR3 has 19 amino acids. Germline values: CDR1 LGHNA, CDR2 YSLEER. V was clipped by 0 bases and J by 0 bases, with 15 bases between them.

The chain has TRBV20-1 and TRBJ2-5; possibly TRBD1 for D (5 bases). The CDR3 runs 11 residues. From germline, CDR1 is DFQATT and CDR2 SNEGSKA (reference sequence). Trimming stripped 5 bases from V and 3 bases from J, with 7 bases between. DNA of the CDR3: TGCAGTGCTTGGACAAAAGAGACCCAGTACTTC. Translated, it gives CSAWTKETQYF.

The chain is built from TRBV7-2 and TRBJ2-1, with 10 nucleotides matching TRBD2. The CDR3 totals 16 residues. V trimming: 5 bases; J trimming: 8 bases; junction bases outside the gene matches: 12. Germline CDR1 and CDR2: SGHTA and FQGNSA. The CDR3 DNA reads TGTGCCAGCAGCCCTACCGGAGCGGGAGGGTTCTATGAGCAGTTCTTC. Translating gives CASSPTGAGGFYEQFF.

This clone has a handful of counts. J is TRBJ1-5 and V is TRBV7-2; TRBD1 matches at 8 bases. The germline V gene has CDR1 SGHTA and CDR2 FQGNSA. V shed 5 bases, J shed 7 bases, and the junction held 13 bases outside the gene matches. This CDR3 is built from 16 residues. Written as DNA, the CDR3 is TGTGCCAGCAGCACTAGCAGGACAGGGCGAAGCCAGCCCCAGCATTTT. It yields the protein CASSTSRTGRSQPQHF.

This clone was detected only once. The chain combines TRBV5-8 with TRBJ1-5; 8 bases are shared with TRBD1. CDR3 length: 15 amino acids. Germline CDR1 reads SGHTS; CDR2 reads YDEGEE. The junction had 5 bases not matched to a gene; V was cut back by 4 bases and J by 2 bases. This CDR3 reads CASSPPGQGNQPQHF. The CDR3 DNA reads TGTGCCAGCAGCCCACCGGGACAGGGCAATCAGCCCCAGCATTTT.

This clone was seen just once. CDR3 in DNA: TGTGCCAGCAGTTTATTTTCGGGAGGGCCGTTGTCGCAGTACTTC. Encoded protein: CASSLFSGGPLSQYF. The chain employs TRBV27 and TRBJ2-7, with 8 nucleotides matching TRBD2. CDR1 is MNHEY, CDR2 SMNVEV, per germline (reference sequence). The CDR3 has 15 residues. After removal of 1 base from V and 9 bases from J, the junction contained 11 bases not matched to a gene.

The chain combines TRBV27 with TRBJ1-6, with a weak D call TRBD1 (5 bases). Germline-derived CDR1 and CDR2 are MNHEY and SMNVEV (reference sequence). The CDR3 covers 20 residues. V lost 3 bases and J 7 bases, leaving 28 bases between the germline ends. CDR3 amino acids: CASSFQRDFGRVGINSPLHF. CDR3 in DNA: TGTGCCAGCAGTTTTCAACGTGATTTCGGCAGGGTTGGTATAAATTCACCCCTCCACTTT.

The sample holds one count of this clone. The J gene is TRBJ2-5, the V gene TRBV5-5; TRBD2 matches 7 bases. V shed 4 bases and J 3 bases; nucleotides not matched to a gene: 6. Germline CDR1 SGHKS, CDR2 YYEKEE (reference sequence). The CDR3 totals 14 residues. Here the CDR3 DNA reads TGTGCCAGCAGCAAAGGGACTACCAAAGAGACCCAGTACTTC. It specifies CASSKGTTKETQYF.

The CDR3 region is CASSWAGRDQPQHF. The CDR3 nucleotides read TGTGCCAGTAGTTGGGCAGGGAGGGATCAGCCCCAGCATTTT. This chain joins TRBV19 and TRBJ1-5; tentatively, D is TRBD1 (5 bases). The CDR3 extends over 14 amino acids. The V and J ends lost 5 bases and 5 bases respectively, with 13 bases between them. Germline V gene data show CDR1 as LNHDA and CDR2 as SQIVND (reference sequence).

The chain is built from TRBV28 and TRBJ1-6; a possible D gene is TRBD1 (5 bases). Germline CDR1 reads MDHEN; CDR2 reads SYDVKM. This CDR3 has 15 residues. V lost 7 bases and J lost 7, with 17 bases in between. CDR3 amino acids: CASTRRVLRNSPLHF. DNA for the CDR3: TGTGCCAGCACGCGCAGGGTACTGCGCAATTCACCCCTCCACTTT.

The chain uses TRBV29-1 and TRBJ2-7; TRBD1 might be the D (6 bases). Germline V gene lookup returns CDR1 SQVTM and CDR2 ANQGSEA. CDR3 size: 15 residues. The V end lost 6 bases, the J end lost 3 bases, and 21 bases lay between the germline ends. The DNA of the CDR3 is TGCAGCGTAGGAACGACCGGGACACAAGGCTACGAGCAGTACTTC. It translates to CSVGTTGTQGYEQYF.

The rearrangement links TRBV18 to TRBJ1-1; TRBD1 agrees at 7 bases. CDR3 size: 15 residues. Germline V gene data show CDR1 as KGHSH and CDR2 as LQKENI. Trimming removed 3 bases from V and 4 bases from J; junction bases left unmatched: 8. The CDR3 spells CASSPGQVKVTEAFF. The CDR3 coding sequence is TGTGCCAGCTCACCCGGACAGGTGAAAGTCACTGAAGCTTTCTTT.

Only a few counts were recorded for this clone. The chain carries TRBV29-1 and TRBJ2-3, with 7 nucleotides matching TRBD2. Germline values: CDR1 SQVTM, CDR2 ANQGSEA. This CDR3 region has 14 residues. The V segment lost 6 bases and the J segment 3 bases; nucleotides outside the gene matches: 9. In nucleotides, the CDR3 is TGCAGCGTCCAAGATCCCGGGAGGACAGATACGCAGTATTTT. This sequence encodes CSVQDPGRTDTQYF.

This sequence joins TRBV7-9 and TRBJ2-5; 10 bases line up with TRBD1. J was trimmed by 3 bases and V by 4 bases; bases with no gene match: 2. Germline V CDR1 and CDR2: SEHNR, FQNEAQ (reference sequence). The CDR3 runs to 14 residues. The CDR3: CASSWGTGEETQYF. The CDR3 nucleotides are TGTGCCAGCAGCTGGGGGACAGGGGAAGAGACCCAGTACTTC.

The genes are TRBV28 and TRBJ2-3; 8 bases map to TRBD1. J gave up 6 bases and V 5 bases, and 16 bases lay outside the gene matches. From germline, CDR1 is MDHEN and CDR2 SYDVKM. This CDR3 region has 17 residues. CDR3 sequence reads: CASSRGGGTGARDTQYF. The CDR3, as DNA: TGTGCCAGCAGTCGGGGAGGAGGGACAGGCGCTAGGGATACGCAGTATTTT.

The V gene is TRBV19, the J gene TRBJ2-5, with 12 bases matching TRBD2. The germline V gene has CDR1 LNHDA and CDR2 SQIVND (reference sequence). V gave up 5 bases and J gave up 0 bases; unmatched junction bases: 4. CDR3 size: 16 residues. The CDR3 DNA reads as TGTGCCAGTAGTGTGCGGACTAGCGGGGACCAAGAGACCCAGTACTTC. It is translated as CASSVRTSGDQETQYF.

The CDR3 DNA follows: TGTGCCAGCAGAGAGGGTGGCACTGAAGCTTTCTTT. Translation: CASREGGTEAFF. V gene TRBV6-5 combines with J gene TRBJ1-1; no reliable D call. The CDR3 covers 12 residues. Germline assignment: CDR1 MNHEY and CDR2 SVGAGI. V lost 6 bases and J 4 bases, leaving 9 bases between the germline ends.

The chain recombines TRBV12-3 or TRBV12-4 with TRBJ2-7; tentative D call: TRBD2 (6 bases). V gave up 7 bases and J gave up 9 bases, with 19 bases separating them. CDR3 length: 13 amino acids. The CDR3 spells CASTMGLPRGQYF. The CDR3 DNA reads TGTGCCAGCACCATGGGACTTCCCCGTGGGCAGTACTTC.

Only one count was recorded for this clone. The rearrangement uses TRBV6-5 and TRBJ1-1; TRBD1 matches 8 bases. CDR1 and CDR2 (germline): MNHEY, SVGAGI. Trimming cost V 6 bases and J 0 bases; bases outside gene matches: 6. This CDR3 contains 15 residues. CDR3 sequence: CASRFRDRMNTEAFF. DNA for the CDR3: TGTGCCAGCAGATTCCGGGACAGGATGAACACTGAAGCTTTCTTT.

CDR3 coding DNA: TGTGCCAGTACTCCCGGTGGGAACAGGGTTTATAGCTATGGCTACACCTTC. Residues: CASTPGGNRVYSYGYTF. The chain combines TRBV19 with TRBJ1-2; weak D call: TRBD1 (6 bases). Deletions cut 7 bases from V and 4 bases from J, with 25 bases between. Germline-derived CDR1 and CDR2 are LNHDA and SQIVND (reference sequence). This CDR3 contains 17 residues.

V gene TRBV5-1 combines with J gene TRBJ1-6; 8 bases are shared with TRBD1. CDR3 length: 14 amino acids. Trimming cost V 3 bases and J 10 bases; bases outside gene matches: 6. Germline CDR1 and CDR2: SGHRS and YFSETQ. The CDR3: CASSSMDRESPLHF. The CDR3 DNA reads TGCGCCAGCAGCTCTATGGACAGGGAATCACCCCTCCACTTT.

The chain employs TRBV11-3 and TRBJ1-1, with TRBD1 as a possible D gene (5 bases). Trimming removed 3 bases from V and 4 bases from J, with 9 bases in between. This CDR3 region has 13 residues. Looked up from germline, CDR1 is SGHNT and CDR2 is YENEEA. The CDR3 region is CASSLGGFTEAFF. CDR3 bases: TGTGCCAGCAGCTTGGGGGGGTTCACTGAAGCTTTCTTT.

This clone is a singleton in its sample. The chain employs TRBV19 and TRBJ1-5; TRBD1 agrees at 7 bases. V gave up 8 bases and J gave up 2 bases; unmatched junction bases: 9. The germline gives CDR1 LNHDA, CDR2 SQIVND (reference sequence). The CDR3 sequence is 15 residues long. CDR3 sequence reads: CASGQGEMGNQPQHF. Here the CDR3 DNA reads TGTGCCAGTGGTCAGGGGGAGATGGGCAATCAGCCCCAGCATTTT.

The V and J genes are TRBV6-1 and TRBJ1-6, with 8 bases fitting TRBD1. CDR1 and CDR2 (germline): MNHNS, SASEGT. V lost 2 bases, J lost 9 bases, and 3 bases stayed unmatched. This CDR3 spans 14 amino acids. The CDR3 protein is CASSEIQGGSPLHF. The DNA for the CDR3 is TGTGCCAGCAGTGAAATACAGGGGGGTTCACCCCTCCACTTT.

The chain joins TRBV5-1 to TRBJ2-7, with 7 bases that match TRBD1. The CDR3 spans 14 residues. V was pared by 0 bases and J by 3 bases, with 3 bases of the junction left unmatched. Germline CDR1 is SGHRS and CDR2 is YFSETQ. The CDR3 nucleotides read TGCGCCAGCAGCTTGGAGTACAGGGGCTACGAGCAGTACTTC. Translation: CASSLEYRGYEQYF.